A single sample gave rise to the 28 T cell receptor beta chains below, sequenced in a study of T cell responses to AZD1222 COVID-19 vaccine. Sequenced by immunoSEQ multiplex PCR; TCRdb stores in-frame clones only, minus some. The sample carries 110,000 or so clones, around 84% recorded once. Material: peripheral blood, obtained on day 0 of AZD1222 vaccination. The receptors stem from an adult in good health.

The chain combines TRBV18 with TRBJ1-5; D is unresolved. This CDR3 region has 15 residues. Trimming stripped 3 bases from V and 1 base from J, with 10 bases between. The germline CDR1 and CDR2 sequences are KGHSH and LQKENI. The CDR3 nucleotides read TGTGCCAGCTCACCGGGTCCTTACAGCAATCAGCCCCAGCATTTT. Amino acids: CASSPGPYSNQPQHF.

Here the CDR3 reads CAMGDRDETQYF. As DNA, the CDR3 is TGTGCCATGGGGGACAGGGATGAGACCCAGTACTTC. The chain employs TRBV10-3 and TRBJ2-5, with 9 bases matching TRBD1. The CDR3 is 12 residues long. CDR1 ENHRY and CDR2 SYGVKD come from the germline V gene. V gave up 9 bases and J gave up 5 bases; unmatched junction bases: 4.

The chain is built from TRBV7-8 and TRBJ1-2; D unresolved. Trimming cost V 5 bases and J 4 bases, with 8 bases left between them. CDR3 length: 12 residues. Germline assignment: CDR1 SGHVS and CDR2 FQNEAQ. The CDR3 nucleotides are TGTGCCAGCAGCCCGGATCTCTATGGCTACACCTTC. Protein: CASSPDLYGYTF.

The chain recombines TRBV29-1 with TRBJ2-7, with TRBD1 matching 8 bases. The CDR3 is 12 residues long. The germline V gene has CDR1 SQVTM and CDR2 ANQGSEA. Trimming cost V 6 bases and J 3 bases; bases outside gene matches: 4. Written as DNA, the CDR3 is TGCAGCGTAGGACAGGGTATCTACGAGCAGTACTTC. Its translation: CSVGQGIYEQYF.

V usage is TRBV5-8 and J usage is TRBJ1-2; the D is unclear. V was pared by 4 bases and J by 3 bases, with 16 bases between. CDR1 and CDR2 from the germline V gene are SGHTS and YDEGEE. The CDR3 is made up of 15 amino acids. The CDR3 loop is CASSRDLEAYYGYTF. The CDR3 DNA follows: TGTGCCAGCAGCCGAGACCTCGAAGCGTACTATGGCTACACCTTC.

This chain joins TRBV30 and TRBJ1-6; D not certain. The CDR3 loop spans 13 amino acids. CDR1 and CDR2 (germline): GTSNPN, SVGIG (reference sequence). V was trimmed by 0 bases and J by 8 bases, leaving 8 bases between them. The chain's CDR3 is CAWSVVRDSPLHF. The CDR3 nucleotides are TGTGCCTGGAGTGTTGTCCGCGATTCACCCCTCCACTTT. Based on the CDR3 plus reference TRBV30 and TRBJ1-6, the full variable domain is SQTIHQWPATLVQPVGSPLSLECTVEGTSNPNLYWYRQAAGRGLQLLFYSVGIGQISSEVPQNLSASRPQDRQFILSSKKLLLSDSGFYLCAWSVVRDSPLHFGNGTRLTVT.

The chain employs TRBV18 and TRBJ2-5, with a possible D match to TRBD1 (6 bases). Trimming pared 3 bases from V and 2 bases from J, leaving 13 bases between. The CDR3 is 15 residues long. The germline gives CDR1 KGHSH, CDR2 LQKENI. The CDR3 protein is CASSPSRDTQETQYF. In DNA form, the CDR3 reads TGTGCCAGCTCACCGAGCCGGGACACACAAGAGACCCAGTACTTC.

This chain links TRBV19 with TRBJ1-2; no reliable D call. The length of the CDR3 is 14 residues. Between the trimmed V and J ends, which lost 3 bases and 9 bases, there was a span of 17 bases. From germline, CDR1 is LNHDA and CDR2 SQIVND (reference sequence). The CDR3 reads CASSMRPLVESYTF. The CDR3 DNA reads TGTGCCAGTAGTATGCGGCCCCTAGTTGAAAGCTACACCTTC.

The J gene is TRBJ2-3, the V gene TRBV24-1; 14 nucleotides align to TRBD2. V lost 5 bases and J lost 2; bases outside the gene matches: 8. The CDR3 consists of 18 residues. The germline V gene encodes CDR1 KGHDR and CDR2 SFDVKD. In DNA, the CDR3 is TGTGCCACCAGTGGACTAGCGGGGGGGCCTGGAGTCACAGATACGCAGTATTTT. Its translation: CATSGLAGGPGVTDTQYF.

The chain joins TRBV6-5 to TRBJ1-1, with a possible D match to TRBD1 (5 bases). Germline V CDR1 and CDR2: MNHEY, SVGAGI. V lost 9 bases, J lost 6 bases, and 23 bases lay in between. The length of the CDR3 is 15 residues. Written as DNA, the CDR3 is TGTGCCAGGGGGAATGAGGGGCGGCGATCAGCTGAAGCTTTCTTT. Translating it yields CARGNEGRRSAEAFF.

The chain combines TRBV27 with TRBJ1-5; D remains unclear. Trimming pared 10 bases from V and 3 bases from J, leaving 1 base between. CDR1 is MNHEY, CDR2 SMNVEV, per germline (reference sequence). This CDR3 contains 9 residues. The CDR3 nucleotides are TGTGCCATCAATCAGCCCCAGCATTTT. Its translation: CAINQPQHF.

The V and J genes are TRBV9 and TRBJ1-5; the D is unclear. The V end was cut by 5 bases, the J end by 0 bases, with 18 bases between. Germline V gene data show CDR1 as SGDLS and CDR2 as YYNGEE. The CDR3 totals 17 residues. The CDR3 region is CASREHSSRYSNQPQHF. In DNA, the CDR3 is TGTGCCAGCAGAGAACACTCTAGTAGGTATAGCAATCAGCCCCAGCATTTT.

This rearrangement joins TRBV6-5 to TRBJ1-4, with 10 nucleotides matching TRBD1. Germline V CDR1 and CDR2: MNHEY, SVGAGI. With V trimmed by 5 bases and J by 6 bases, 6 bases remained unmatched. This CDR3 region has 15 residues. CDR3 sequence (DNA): TGTGCCAGCAGTATCCCGACAGGGGGCTATGAAAAACTGTTTTTT. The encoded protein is CASSIPTGGYEKLFF.

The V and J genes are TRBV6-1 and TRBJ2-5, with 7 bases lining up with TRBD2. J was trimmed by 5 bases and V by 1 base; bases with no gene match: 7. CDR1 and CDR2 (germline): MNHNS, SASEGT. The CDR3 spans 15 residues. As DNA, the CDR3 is TGTGCCAGCAGTGAAGATGTGGGAGGGTTGGAGACCCAGTACTTC. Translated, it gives CASSEDVGGLETQYF.

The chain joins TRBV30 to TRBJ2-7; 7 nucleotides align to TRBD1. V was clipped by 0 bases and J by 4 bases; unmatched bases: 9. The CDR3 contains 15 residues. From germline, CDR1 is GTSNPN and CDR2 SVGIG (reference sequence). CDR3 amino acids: CAWSVEAGGFYEQYF. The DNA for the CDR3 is TGTGCCTGGAGTGTAGAGGCAGGGGGTTTTTACGAGCAGTACTTC.

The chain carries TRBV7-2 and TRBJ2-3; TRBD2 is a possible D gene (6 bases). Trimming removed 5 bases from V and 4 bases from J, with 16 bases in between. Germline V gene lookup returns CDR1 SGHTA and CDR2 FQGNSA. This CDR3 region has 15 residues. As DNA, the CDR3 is TGTGCCAGCAGCCCCAAACTAGCAGCCGCAGATACGCAGTATTTT. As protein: CASSPKLAAADTQYF.

CDR3 amino acids: CASSPSRGDYGYTF. In nucleotides, the CDR3 is TGTGCCAGCAGCCCGTCCAGAGGGGACTATGGCTACACCTTC. This chain connects TRBV6-5 to TRBJ1-2; TRBD1 might be the D (5 bases). Between the trimmed V and J ends, which lost 6 bases and 3 bases, there was a span of 14 bases. Germline CDR1 is MNHEY and CDR2 is SVGAGI. This CDR3 has 14 residues.

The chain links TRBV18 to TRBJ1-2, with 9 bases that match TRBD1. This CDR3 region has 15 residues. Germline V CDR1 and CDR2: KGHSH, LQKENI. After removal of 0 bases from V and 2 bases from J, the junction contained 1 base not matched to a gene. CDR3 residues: CASSPPGTGNYGYTF. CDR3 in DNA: TGTGCCAGCTCACCACCGGGGACAGGGAACTATGGCTACACCTTC.

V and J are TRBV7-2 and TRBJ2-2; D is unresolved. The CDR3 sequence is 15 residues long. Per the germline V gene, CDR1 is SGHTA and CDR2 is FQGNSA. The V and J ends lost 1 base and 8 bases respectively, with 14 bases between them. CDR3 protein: CASSLEGQLGGELFF. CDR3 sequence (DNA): TGTGCCAGCAGCTTAGAGGGCCAACTCGGGGGGGAGCTGTTTTTT.

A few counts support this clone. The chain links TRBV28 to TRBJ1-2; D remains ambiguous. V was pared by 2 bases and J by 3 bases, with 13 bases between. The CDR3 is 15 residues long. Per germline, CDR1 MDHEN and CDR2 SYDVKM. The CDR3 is CASSLGQLPHYGYTF. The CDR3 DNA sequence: TGTGCCAGCAGTTTAGGTCAGCTACCACACTATGGCTACACCTTC.

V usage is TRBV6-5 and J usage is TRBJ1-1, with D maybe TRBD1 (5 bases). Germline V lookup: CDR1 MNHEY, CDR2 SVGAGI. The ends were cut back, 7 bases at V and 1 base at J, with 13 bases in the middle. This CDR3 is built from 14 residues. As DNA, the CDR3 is TGTGCCAGCACCCAACTGGGACCGAACACTGAAGCTTTCTTT. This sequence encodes CASTQLGPNTEAFF.

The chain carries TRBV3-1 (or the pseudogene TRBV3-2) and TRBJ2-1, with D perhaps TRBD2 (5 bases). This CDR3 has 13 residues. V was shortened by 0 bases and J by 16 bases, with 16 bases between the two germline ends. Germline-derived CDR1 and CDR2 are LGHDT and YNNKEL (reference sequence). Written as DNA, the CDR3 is TGTGCCAGCAGCCAAGACGACTACCCGGCACTCTTCTTC. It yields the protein CASSQDDYPALFF.

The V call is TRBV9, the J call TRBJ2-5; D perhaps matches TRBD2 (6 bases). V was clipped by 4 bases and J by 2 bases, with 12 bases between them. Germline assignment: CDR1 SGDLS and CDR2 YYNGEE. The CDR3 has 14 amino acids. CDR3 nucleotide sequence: TGTGCCAGCAGCCTGACTAGTTCTCAAGAGACCCAGTACTTC. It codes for CASSLTSSQETQYF. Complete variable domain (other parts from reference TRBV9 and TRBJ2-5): DSGVTQTPKHLITATGQRVTLRCSPRSGDLSVYWYQQSLDQGLQFLIQYYNGEERAKGNILERFSAQQFPDLHSELNLSSLELGDSALYFCASSLTSSQETQYFGPGTRLLVL.

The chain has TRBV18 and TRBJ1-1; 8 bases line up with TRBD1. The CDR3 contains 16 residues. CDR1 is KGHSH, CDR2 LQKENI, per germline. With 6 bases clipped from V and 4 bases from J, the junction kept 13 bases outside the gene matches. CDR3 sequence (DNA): TGTGCCAGCTCCCAAGTTTTCGGGACAGGCCTCACTGAAGCTTTCTTT. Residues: CASSQVFGTGLTEAFF.

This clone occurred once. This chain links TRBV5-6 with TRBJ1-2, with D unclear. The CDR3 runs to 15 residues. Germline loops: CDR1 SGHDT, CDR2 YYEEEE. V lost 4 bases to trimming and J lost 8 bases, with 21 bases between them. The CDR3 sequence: CASSPGGVRVYGYTF. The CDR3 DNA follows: TGTGCCAGCAGCCCGGGCGGGGTACGAGTGTACGGCTACACCTTC. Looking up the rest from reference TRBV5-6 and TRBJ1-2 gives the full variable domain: DAGVTQSPTHLIKTRGQQVTLRCSPKSGHDTVSWYQQALGQGPQFIFQYYEEEERQRGNFPDRFSGHQFPNYSSELNVNALLLGDSALYLCASSPGGVRVYGYTFGSGTRLTVV.

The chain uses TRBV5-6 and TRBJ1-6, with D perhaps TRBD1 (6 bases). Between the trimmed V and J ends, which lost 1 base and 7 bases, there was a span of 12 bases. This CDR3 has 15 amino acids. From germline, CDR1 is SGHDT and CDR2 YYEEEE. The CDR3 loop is CASSLFDRTNSPLHF. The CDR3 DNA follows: TGTGCCAGCAGCTTGTTCGACAGGACCAATTCACCCCTCCACTTT.

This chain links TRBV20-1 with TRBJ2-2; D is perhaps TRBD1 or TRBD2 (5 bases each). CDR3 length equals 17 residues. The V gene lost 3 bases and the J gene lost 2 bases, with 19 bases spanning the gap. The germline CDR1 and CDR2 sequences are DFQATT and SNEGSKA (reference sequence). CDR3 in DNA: TGCAGTGCTAGTGCCCTTGGGACCCTCAGAAACACCGGGGAGCTGTTTTTT. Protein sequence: CSASALGTLRNTGELFF.

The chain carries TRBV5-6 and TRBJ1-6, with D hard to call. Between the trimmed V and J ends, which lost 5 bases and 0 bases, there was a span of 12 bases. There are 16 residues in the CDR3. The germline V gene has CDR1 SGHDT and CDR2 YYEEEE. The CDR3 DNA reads TGTGCCAGCAGTCCAGACGGTAGCTCCTATAATTCACCCCTCCACTTT. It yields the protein CASSPDGSSYNSPLHF.